Listed here are 8 T cell receptor beta chains from one sample, sequenced in a study of cytomegalovirus exposure and HLA in healthy donors. Only in-frame clones appear in the TCRdb table, and some are missing; sequencing was by immunoSEQ multiplex PCR. The sample has roughly 100,000 clones, around 85% seen once. The sequenced sample was PBMCs. The receptor set was obtained from a man younger than 35 in good health and CMV-seropositive.

This clone has just one count. The chain uses TRBV10-3 and TRBJ1-2; TRBD1 might be the D (6 bases). Trimming left V 0 bases short and J 3 bases short, with 17 bases between. Germline CDR1 is ENHRY and CDR2 is SYGVKD. The CDR3 is 17 amino acids. For the CDR3, the DNA is TGTGCCATCAGTGAGTCGATGGGAGTCAGGGGAGACTATGGCTACACCTTC. Amino acid sequence: CAISESMGVRGDYGYTF.

This chain joins TRBV27 and TRBJ2-1; the D gene is possibly TRBD2 (6 bases). The ends were cut back, 2 bases at V and 12 bases at J, with 14 bases in the middle. Germline V gives CDR1 MNHEY, CDR2 SMNVEV (reference sequence). The CDR3 covers 13 residues. CDR3 residues: CASSLGEDTGQFF. CDR3 sequence (DNA): TGTGCCAGCAGTTTAGGGGAGGATACCGGGCAGTTCTTC.

The V gene is TRBV6-1, the J gene TRBJ2-7; 8 bases line up with TRBD1. CDR1 MNHNS and CDR2 SASEGT come from the germline V gene. CDR3 length: 14 amino acids. Trimming at V came to 3 bases and at J to 6 bases, leaving 7 bases not matched to a gene. CDR3 sequence: CASSESGGGGEQYV. In DNA, the CDR3 is TGTGCCAGCAGTGAGTCAGGGGGCGGAGGCGAGCAGTACGTC.

The chain recombines TRBV6-5 with TRBJ2-1; 13 bases are a match to TRBD2. The J segment lost 8 bases and the V segment lost 8 bases, leaving 3 bases of the junction unmatched. The CDR3 runs 13 residues. Germline-derived CDR1 and CDR2 are MNHEY and SVGAGI. Here the CDR3 DNA reads TGTGCCAGCGGGACTAGCGGGAAGCATGAGCAGTTCTTC. This encodes CASGTSGKHEQFF.

The rearrangement links TRBV7-6 to TRBJ2-1; possibly TRBD1 for D (6 bases). The V gene lost 5 bases and the J gene lost 4 bases, with 18 bases spanning the gap. CDR1 is SGHVS, CDR2 FNYEAQ, per germline. CDR3 length equals 16 residues. CDR3 region: CASSNHHRQEYNEQFF. As DNA, the CDR3 is TGTGCCAGCAGCAACCACCACCGACAGGAATACAATGAGCAGTTCTTC.

The V and J genes are TRBV13 and TRBJ2-7, with 10 bases fitting TRBD1. V lost 5 bases, J lost 4 bases, and 11 bases stayed unmatched. Germline lookup yields CDR1 PRHDT and CDR2 FYEKMQ (reference sequence). This CDR3 comprises 16 residues. The CDR3 DNA reads TGTGCCAGCAGCCCCCCAACCGGGACAGGGGTTTACGAGCAGTACTTC. Its translation is CASSPPTGTGVYEQYF.

This chain's CDR3 is CASIRQGFYGYTF. DNA for the CDR3: TGTGCCAGTATCCGACAGGGATTCTATGGCTACACCTTC. The gene calls are TRBV19 and TRBJ1-2; the match to TRBD1 covers 7 bases. In germline, CDR1 is LNHDA, CDR2 SQIVND (reference sequence). The CDR3 spans 13 residues. V shed 7 bases and J 4 bases; nucleotides not matched to a gene: 6.

The rearrangement links TRBV9 to TRBJ2-2; D might be TRBD1 (6 bases). The CDR3 consists of 16 residues. Looked up from germline, CDR1 is SGDLS and CDR2 is YYNGEE. Trimming took 2 bases from V and 6 from J, leaving 17 bases between them. Written as DNA, the CDR3 is TGTGCCAGCAGCGTGGACAGCTTAGGTATCGCCGGGGAGCTGTTTTTT. Its translation is CASSVDSLGIAGELFF.